Shown below are 31 T cell receptor beta chains from a single sample sequenced in a study of CD8 T cells in Susac syndrome. RNA amounts of about 0.45 to 1 ug underwent reverse transcription with random hexamers. TCRdb itself ran the immunoSEQ multiplex PCR reads through MiXCR, one entry per CDR3 protein. The sample records 200,000 or so distinct CDR3 sequences, over 90% being singletons. The specimen was CD8+ T cells from PBMCs. These TCRs come from a human donor with Susac syndrome.

The J gene is TRBJ1-6, the V gene TRBV7-9, with no clear D. The CDR3 runs 16 residues. Trimming removed 2 bases at V and 3 bases at J, with 11 bases between. CDR1 is SEHNR, CDR2 FQNEAQ, per germline (reference sequence). The CDR3 sequence is CASSLLEGYYNSPLHF. The CDR3 DNA reads TGTGCCAGCAGCTTATTGGAGGGATACTATAATTCACCCCTCCACTTT. Together with reference TRBV7-9 and TRBJ1-6, the CDR3 gives the full variable domain: DTGVSQNPRHKITKRGQNVTFRCDPISEHNRLYWYRQTLGQGPEFLTYFQNEAQLEKSRLLSDRFSAERPKGSFSTLEIQRTEQGDSAMYLCASSLLEGYYNSPLHFGNGTRLTVT.

The chain recombines TRBV20-1 with TRBJ2-4, with D hard to call. CDR3 length equals 16 residues. The V and J ends lost 0 bases and 1 base respectively, with 13 bases between them. Germline values: CDR1 DFQATT, CDR2 SNEGSKA (reference sequence). DNA for the CDR3: TGCAGTGCTAGAGATATTCTAGTTTTGGCCAAAAACATTCAGTACTTC. Translated, it gives CSARDILVLAKNIQYF.

This chain joins TRBV7-8 and TRBJ1-1; D may be TRBD1 (6 bases). Germline CDR1 is SGHVS and CDR2 is FQNEAQ. This CDR3 contains 12 residues. Trimming stripped 2 bases from V and 11 bases from J, with 12 bases between. The CDR3 protein is CASSLKGVGAFF. DNA of the CDR3: TGTGCCAGCAGCTTAAAGGGGGTAGGGGCTTTCTTT.

This chain connects TRBV7-8 to TRBJ2-1; a possible D gene is TRBD2 (6 bases). In germline, CDR1 is SGHVS, CDR2 FQNEAQ. This CDR3 comprises 15 residues. The ends were cut back, 1 base at V and 8 bases at J, with 15 bases in the middle. The CDR3 region has the DNA TGTGCCAGCAGCTTAGTGGAGGGGAGAATAGATGAGCAGTTCTTC. Its translation: CASSLVEGRIDEQFF.

This chain connects TRBV30 to TRBJ2-1; 9 bases agree with TRBD2. This CDR3 has 15 amino acids. CDR1 and CDR2 (germline): GTSNPN, SVGIG (reference sequence). The V gene end was trimmed by 1 base and the J gene end by 3 bases; junction bases not matched to a gene: 4. The CDR3 sequence is CAWSGLAGYYNEQFF. The CDR3 DNA sequence: TGTGCCTGGAGTGGTCTAGCGGGGTACTACAATGAGCAGTTCTTC.

The chain links TRBV13 to TRBJ2-3; the D gene is possibly TRBD1 (6 bases). This CDR3 comprises 16 residues. Deletions cut 3 bases from V and 3 bases from J, with 16 bases between. From germline, CDR1 is PRHDT and CDR2 FYEKMQ (reference sequence). In DNA form, the CDR3 reads TGTGCCAGCAGCTTCCGAGAGGGGGATGTGACAGATACGCAGTATTTT. This codes for CASSFREGDVTDTQYF.

This sequence joins TRBV3-1 and TRBJ1-1; D not resolved. The CDR3 is made up of 15 amino acids. V lost 3 bases and J 5 bases, leaving 16 bases between the germline ends. The V gene's germline CDR1 is LGHDT and CDR2 YNNKEL (reference sequence). This chain's CDR3 is CASSHYVGSGTEAFF. The CDR3 DNA reads TGTGCCAGCAGCCATTATGTAGGAAGCGGGACTGAAGCTTTCTTT.

In DNA, the CDR3 is TGTGCCAGCAGCGAGGGGAGTGGGAACACTGAAGCTTTCTTT. Its protein product is CASSEGSGNTEAFF. The J gene is TRBJ1-1, the V gene TRBV9; D is possibly TRBD1 (5 bases). The CDR3 is made up of 14 amino acids. Germline CDR1 SGDLS, CDR2 YYNGEE. Trimming cost V 3 bases and J 1 base, with 10 bases left between them.

The chain has TRBV4-1 and TRBJ2-7; possibly TRBD1 for D (6 bases). V dropped 0 bases and J dropped 0 bases, with 12 bases sitting between them. The CDR3 runs to 16 residues. Germline V gene sequence: CDR1 MGHRA, CDR2 YSYEKL. In nucleotides, the CDR3 is TGCGCCAGCAGCCAAGAGTTTACAGGGAGCTCCTACGAGCAGTACTTC. This codes for CASSQEFTGSSYEQYF.

CDR3 loop: CASSFRLAGVHEQYF. CDR3 in DNA: TGTGCCAGCAGCTTCCGACTAGCGGGAGTCCACGAGCAGTACTTC. V gene TRBV5-4 combines with J gene TRBJ2-7; TRBD2 agrees at 12 bases. This CDR3 is built from 15 residues. CDR1 and CDR2 (germline): SGHNT, YYREEE (reference sequence). The V gene end was trimmed by 2 bases and the J gene end by 5 bases; junction bases not matched to a gene: 5.

This clonotype was recorded only once. The chain uses TRBV6-5 and TRBJ2-3; 9 bases fit TRBD2. Germline V gives CDR1 MNHEY, CDR2 SVGAGI. V was clipped by 0 bases and J by 5 bases; unmatched bases: 6. The CDR3 extends over 16 amino acids. As DNA, the CDR3 is TGTGCCAGCAGTTACTCTCTAGCGGGATTAGGAGATACGCAGTATTTT. Residues: CASSYSLAGLGDTQYF.

The chain links TRBV7-9 to TRBJ2-1; TRBD1 matches 7 bases. V dropped 1 base and J dropped 8; count of bases not matched to a gene: 5. Germline lookup yields CDR1 SEHNR and CDR2 FQNEAQ (reference sequence). The CDR3 has 14 residues. The DNA for the CDR3 is TGTGCCAGCAGCTTAGAGGGGGCAGGGTATGAGCAGTTCTTC. This translates into CASSLEGAGYEQFF. The full variable domain, rest sourced from reference TRBV7-9 and TRBJ2-1, is DTGVSQNPRHKITKRGQNVTFRCDPISEHNRLYWYRQTLGQGPEFLTYFQNEAQLEKSRLLSDRFSAERPKGSFSTLEIQRTEQGDSAMYLCASSLEGAGYEQFFGPGTRLTVL.

The chain combines TRBV9 with TRBJ2-3; 10 positions match TRBD1. V shed 2 bases and J 4 bases; nucleotides not matched to a gene: 4. This CDR3 contains 15 residues. Germline V lookup: CDR1 SGDLS, CDR2 YYNGEE. CDR3 protein: CASSVTTGGADTQYF. The CDR3 bases are TGTGCCAGCAGCGTGACGACAGGGGGCGCAGATACGCAGTATTTT. Complete variable domain (other parts from reference TRBV9 and TRBJ2-3): DSGVTQTPKHLITATGQRVTLRCSPRSGDLSVYWYQQSLDQGLQFLIQYYNGEERAKGNILERFSAQQFPDLHSELNLSSLELGDSALYFCASSVTTGGADTQYFGPGTRLTVL.

This sequence joins TRBV7-9 and TRBJ2-3, with 7 nucleotides matching TRBD2. V lost 5 bases and J lost 0; bases outside the gene matches: 5. The CDR3 sequence is 15 residues long. Germline V CDR1 and CDR2: SEHNR, FQNEAQ (reference sequence). CDR3: CASSTSSGSTDTQYF. The CDR3 DNA is TGTGCCAGCAGCACCTCTAGCGGTAGCACAGATACGCAGTATTTT.

The rearrangement joins TRBV27 to TRBJ1-1; D may be TRBD1 (5 bases). Germline-derived CDR1 and CDR2 are MNHEY and SMNVEV (reference sequence). This CDR3 spans 17 amino acids. Trimming stripped 5 bases from V and 3 bases from J, with 22 bases between. CDR3: CASSPIRGFVADTEAFF. The CDR3 coding sequence is TGTGCCAGCAGTCCGATTCGGGGGTTCGTTGCGGACACTGAAGCTTTCTTT.

V usage is TRBV5-1 and J usage is TRBJ2-7; the match to TRBD2 covers 10 bases. The CDR3 is 16 residues long. CDR1 and CDR2 from the germline V gene are SGHRS and YFSETQ. V shed 4 bases and J 3 bases; nucleotides not matched to a gene: 10. In DNA form, the CDR3 reads TGCGCCAGCAGCGCCTCCATACTAGCGGGGAACTACGAGCAGTACTTC. This encodes CASSASILAGNYEQYF.

V usage is TRBV11-2 and J usage is TRBJ1-2, with D uncertain. CDR3 size: 14 residues. V lost 1 base and J 1 base, leaving 7 bases between the germline ends. From germline, CDR1 is SGHAT and CDR2 FQNNGV. The CDR3, as DNA: TGTGCCAGCAGCTTAGTGGCAAGTAACTATGGCTACACCTTC. Protein: CASSLVASNYGYTF.

This chain connects TRBV2 to TRBJ2-1; TRBD2 matches 11 bases. V lost 9 bases, J lost 3 bases, and 4 bases stayed unmatched. Germline V gene sequence: CDR1 SNHLY, CDR2 FYNNEI. The CDR3 loop spans 14 amino acids. The CDR3 sequence is CARGGLADYNEQFF. The CDR3 bases are TGTGCCAGGGGGGGACTAGCGGACTACAATGAGCAGTTCTTC. Together with reference TRBV2 and TRBJ2-1, the CDR3 gives the full variable domain: EPEVTQTPSHQVTQMGQEVILRCVPISNHLYFYWYRQILGQKVEFLVSFYNNEISEKSEIFDDQFSVERPDGSNFTLKIRSTKLEDSAMYFCARGGLADYNEQFFGPGTRLTVL.

The chain has TRBV11-2 and TRBJ1-1; D remains ambiguous. This CDR3 comprises 15 residues. V lost 0 bases and J lost 0, with 8 bases in between. Germline values: CDR1 SGHAT, CDR2 FQNNGV. The CDR3 bases are TGTGCCAGCAGCTTAGAGAGTACACTGAACACTGAAGCTTTCTTT. Amino acid sequence: CASSLESTLNTEAFF.

This clonotype was counted once. J is TRBJ1-2 and V is TRBV3-1; no clear D gene. The CDR3 spans 13 residues. V was cut by 3 bases and J by 6 bases, with 11 bases left in between. CDR1 LGHDT and CDR2 YNNKEL come from the germline V gene (reference sequence). In DNA, the CDR3 is TGTGCCAGCAGCCAGGGGAGTTTGGATGGCTACACCTTC. Protein product: CASSQGSLDGYTF.

The V call is TRBV9, the J call TRBJ2-1; D call uncertain. V lost 0 bases, J lost 9 bases, and 10 bases lay in between. The germline V gene has CDR1 SGDLS and CDR2 YYNGEE. The CDR3 has 13 residues. This chain's CDR3 is CASSVGLTFEQFF. The CDR3 DNA follows: TGTGCCAGCAGCGTAGGACTCACATTTGAGCAGTTCTTC. Together with reference TRBV9 and TRBJ2-1, the CDR3 gives the full variable domain: DSGVTQTPKHLITATGQRVTLRCSPRSGDLSVYWYQQSLDQGLQFLIQYYNGEERAKGNILERFSAQQFPDLHSELNLSSLELGDSALYFCASSVGLTFEQFFGPGTRLTVL.

The rearrangement uses TRBV3-1 and TRBJ2-7; 12 bases are shared with TRBD2. V gave up 4 bases and J gave up 0 bases; unmatched junction bases: 10. This CDR3 spans 18 amino acids. Germline assignment: CDR1 LGHDT and CDR2 YNNKEL (reference sequence). The CDR3 sequence: CASSRIPGLAGTSYEQYF. The CDR3 nucleotides are TGTGCCAGCAGCCGAATTCCGGGACTAGCGGGCACCTCCTACGAGCAGTACTTC.

The rearrangement links TRBV11-2 to TRBJ2-3; D perhaps matches TRBD2 (7 bases). V dropped 5 bases and J dropped 2 bases, with 14 bases sitting between them. This CDR3 has 15 amino acids. The germline V gene encodes CDR1 SGHAT and CDR2 FQNNGV. Written as DNA, the CDR3 is TGTGCCAGCAGCCAGGGGACTACCAACACAGATACGCAGTATTTT. Its protein product is CASSQGTTNTDTQYF.

The rearrangement joins TRBV5-6 to TRBJ2-1; weak D call: TRBD2 (6 bases). The CDR3 spans 16 residues. V was pared by 2 bases and J by 0 bases, with 12 bases between. Germline CDR1 and CDR2: SGHDT and YYEEEE. DNA for the CDR3: TGTGCCAGCAGCTTTGCGGGGCAGGGCTCCTACAATGAGCAGTTCTTC. Encoded protein: CASSFAGQGSYNEQFF.

This sequence joins TRBV30 and TRBJ1-5; 10 bases map to TRBD1. The ends lost 1 base at V and 5 bases at J; junction bases unmatched: 2. CDR1 and CDR2 (germline): GTSNPN, SVGIG (reference sequence). There are 14 residues in the CDR3. This chain's CDR3 is CAWSGGQGDQPQHF. CDR3 DNA: TGTGCCTGGAGTGGAGGACAGGGGGATCAGCCCCAGCATTTT.

The chain is built from TRBV20-1 and TRBJ2-1, with D perhaps TRBD2 (5 bases). The CDR3 is made up of 17 amino acids. Germline values: CDR1 DFQATT, CDR2 SNEGSKA (reference sequence). With 0 bases removed from V and 1 base from J, the gap between germline ends came to 16 bases. CDR3 protein: CSARDLEERRSYNEQFF. The CDR3 DNA is TGCAGTGCTAGAGATCTTGAGGAGCGGCGGTCCTACAATGAGCAGTTCTTC.

V usage is TRBV9 and J usage is TRBJ2-5, with D possibly being TRBD2 (5 bases). V lost 0 bases, J lost 4 bases, and 10 bases lay in between. Looked up from germline, CDR1 is SGDLS and CDR2 is YYNGEE. The CDR3 is 14 amino acids. The CDR3 DNA sequence: TGTGCCAGCAGCGTAGACCCCCGGGGAGAGACCCAGTACTTC. Translated, it gives CASSVDPRGETQYF.

This clonotype was seen just once. The chain uses TRBV4-1 and TRBJ2-3; TRBD2 matches at 9 bases. The CDR3 loop spans 16 amino acids. Germline lookup yields CDR1 MGHRA and CDR2 YSYEKL. V shed 5 bases, J shed 4 bases, and the junction held 10 bases outside the gene matches. CDR3 nucleotides: TGCGCCAGCAGCTCGTGGGCGGGGGGGCGAGCAGATACGCAGTATTTT. Translating it yields CASSSWAGGRADTQYF.

This clonotype was detected only once. The chain combines TRBV19 with TRBJ2-5; TRBD2 is a possible D gene (6 bases). This CDR3 has 15 amino acids. V dropped 7 bases and J dropped 2 bases, with 17 bases sitting between them. From germline, CDR1 is LNHDA and CDR2 SQIVND (reference sequence). CDR3 sequence (DNA): TGTGCCAGTACCCTAGCAGGAGGGGTGCAAGAGACCCAGTACTTC. It codes for CASTLAGGVQETQYF.

This rearrangement joins TRBV23-1 to TRBJ2-1, with 9 positions matching TRBD1. TRBV23-1 counts as an open reading frame of uncertain function. This CDR3 comprises 15 residues. With V trimmed by 4 bases and J by 5 bases, 6 bases remained unmatched. The CDR3 DNA reads as TGCGCCAGCAGTCCCGACAGGGGGATGAACAATGAGCAGTTCTTC. The encoded protein is CASSPDRGMNNEQFF.

The chain joins TRBV27 to TRBJ1-1, with D hard to call. Germline-derived CDR1 and CDR2 are MNHEY and SMNVEV (reference sequence). V was pared by 1 base and J by 3 bases, with 12 bases between. The CDR3 contains 15 residues. The CDR3 protein is CASSLLWEGDTEAFF. CDR3 bases: TGTGCCAGCAGTTTATTGTGGGAGGGCGACACTGAAGCTTTCTTT.